Below, 10 T cell receptor beta chains from the same sample are listed, as sequenced in a study of OX40 agonist ivuxolimab in advanced cancers. The repertoire was sequenced with immunoSEQ multiplex PCR; TCRdb's copy has only in-frame clones and lacks some. The sample records about 47,000 clones, roughly 89% being singletons. Sample: CD4+ or CD8+ T cells sorted from blood, taken in a trial of the OX40 agonist ivuxolimab. These receptors were obtained from an adult with an advanced solid tumor such as melanoma, head and neck, liver or kidney cancer.

The chain recombines TRBV6-6 with TRBJ2-2; 8 bases align to TRBD1. The V gene's germline CDR1 is MNHNY and CDR2 SVGAGI (reference sequence). Germline trimming cut 2 bases from V and 0 bases from J; bases unmatched to any gene: 2. The length of the CDR3 is 16 residues. Here the CDR3 reads CASSYDRGANTGELFF. Written as DNA, the CDR3 is TGTGCCAGCAGTTACGACAGGGGTGCGAACACCGGGGAGCTGTTTTTT.

This clone turned up a few times. The genes are TRBV4-2 and TRBJ2-7; 12 nucleotides match TRBD2. The V and J ends lost 3 bases and 4 bases, in that order; junction bases with no gene match: 4. Per germline, CDR1 LGHNA and CDR2 YNFKEQ. The CDR3 covers 15 residues. The CDR3 DNA reads TGTGCCAGCAGCCAGACTAGCGGGAGAGGGTACGAGCAGTACTTC. This sequence encodes CASSQTSGRGYEQYF.

The CDR3 nucleotides read TGTGCCAGCAGCTCGCCAGCGCAGGAGACCCAGTACTTC. This sequence encodes CASSSPAQETQYF. This chain uses TRBV7-9 with TRBJ2-5, with D uncertain. This CDR3 spans 13 amino acids. The germline gives CDR1 SEHNR, CDR2 FQNEAQ (reference sequence). V lost 4 bases, J lost 5 bases, and 11 bases lay in between.

The V call is TRBV10-2, the J call TRBJ1-5; tentatively, D is TRBD1 (5 bases). Deletions cut 5 bases from V and 0 bases from J, with 20 bases between. From germline, CDR1 is WSHSY and CDR2 SAAADI. The CDR3 extends over 18 amino acids. CDR3 protein: CASSLHQGGSHSNQPQHF. The CDR3 DNA reads as TGCGCCAGCAGTCTCCACCAGGGAGGGTCCCATAGCAATCAGCCCCAGCATTTT.

The rearrangement joins TRBV18 to TRBJ2-1; tentatively, D is TRBD1 (5 bases). Trimming pared 2 bases from V and 7 bases from J, leaving 15 bases between. This CDR3 region has 15 residues. CDR1 KGHSH and CDR2 LQKENI come from the germline V gene. In DNA, the CDR3 is TGTGCCAGCTCACCAATAGGGGCCTCTTGGAATGAGCAGTTCTTC. Its translation: CASSPIGASWNEQFF.

This rearrangement joins TRBV19 to TRBJ2-7; 9 nucleotides agree with TRBD2. The CDR3 consists of 15 residues. J gave up 3 bases and V 5 bases, and 8 bases lay outside the gene matches. Germline V gene data show CDR1 as LNHDA and CDR2 as SQIVND (reference sequence). CDR3 DNA: TGTGCCAGTAGTGTTCTCTTAGCGGGAGACTACGAGCAGTACTTC. Its protein is CASSVLLAGDYEQYF.

Comment on this clone: One end of the junction varies from germline; a read error may be responsible. V gene TRBV7-7 combines with J gene TRBJ2-3, with 9 bases lining up with TRBD2. Looked up from germline, CDR1 is SSHAT and CDR2 is FNYEAQ (reference sequence). CDR3 size: 14 residues. In DNA form, the CDR3 reads TGTGCTAGCAGCCTTAGCGGGAGCGCAGATACGCAGTATTTT. It translates to CASSLSGSADTQYF.

This clone was seen only once. The sample has other DNA sequences that encode this CDR3 too. V and J are TRBV9 and TRBJ2-7; 14 bases line up with TRBD2. The CDR3 length is 15 residues. V lost 2 bases and J lost 3; bases outside the gene matches: 1. Germline V gene lookup returns CDR1 SGDLS and CDR2 YYNGEE. Here the CDR3 reads CASSVGTSGSYEQYF. As DNA, the CDR3 is TGTGCCAGCAGCGTCGGGACTAGCGGGAGCTACGAGCAGTACTTC. Variable domain in full (rest from reference TRBV9 and TRBJ2-7): DSGVTQTPKHLITATGQRVTLRCSPRSGDLSVYWYQQSLDQGLQFLIQYYNGEERAKGNILERFSAQQFPDLHSELNLSSLELGDSALYFCASSVGTSGSYEQYFGPGTRLTVT.

This rearrangement joins TRBV6-6 to TRBJ2-7; D gene unclear. The CDR3 has 11 residues. V was shortened by 8 bases and J by 7 bases, with 12 bases between the two germline ends. Germline V gives CDR1 MNHNY, CDR2 SVGAGI (reference sequence). CDR3 in amino acids: CASGKSMEQYF. CDR3 coding DNA: TGTGCCAGCGGCAAGTCTATGGAGCAGTACTTC.

The V gene is TRBV28, the J gene TRBJ2-5; 11 nucleotides match TRBD1. The J segment lost 5 bases and the V segment lost 0 bases, leaving 2 bases of the junction unmatched. The CDR3 extends over 15 amino acids. CDR1 and CDR2 from the germline V gene are MDHEN and SYDVKM. CDR3 bases: TGTGCCAGCAGTTTATGGGGGACAGGGGGGGAGACCCAGTACTTC. Residues: CASSLWGTGGETQYF.